The clone carrying this TCR beta chain was counted between two and nine times. Its antigen is unidentified. This sample is drawn from a study of human T cells and chemical hapten exposure. Across the study: Researchers reported sensitizing a 2 cm by 2 cm upper inner arm skin site with 2% DPC.

TCRdb processed the RACE reads anew with MiXCR; each CDR3 protein has one entry. The sample shows roughly 80,000 distinct CDR3 sequences, approximately 14% of them seen only once. Study-level results: Donor immune responses may differ from healthy people's, since all donors had alopecia.

As for time point: pre-sensitization, week 0. Treatment meaning: therapeutic diphenylcyclopropenone sensitization with weekly scalp DPC. The receptor was isolated from a woman aged 50 to 60 with alopecia areata. Some clones in this sample may be carry-over from other donors' samples. The source was whole blood, collected in connection with sensitization to the hapten diphenylcyclopropenone (DPC).

The CDR3 sequence: CASSITSVIISDTQYF. The CDR3 bases are TGTGCCAGCAGCATAACTAGCGTAATTATCTCAGATACGCAGTATTTT. The chain is built from TRBV7-2 and TRBJ2-3; TRBD2 agrees at 7 bases. This CDR3 region has 16 residues. J gave up 4 bases and V 5 bases, and 12 bases lay outside the gene matches. CDR1 is SGHTA, CDR2 FQGNSA, per germline.